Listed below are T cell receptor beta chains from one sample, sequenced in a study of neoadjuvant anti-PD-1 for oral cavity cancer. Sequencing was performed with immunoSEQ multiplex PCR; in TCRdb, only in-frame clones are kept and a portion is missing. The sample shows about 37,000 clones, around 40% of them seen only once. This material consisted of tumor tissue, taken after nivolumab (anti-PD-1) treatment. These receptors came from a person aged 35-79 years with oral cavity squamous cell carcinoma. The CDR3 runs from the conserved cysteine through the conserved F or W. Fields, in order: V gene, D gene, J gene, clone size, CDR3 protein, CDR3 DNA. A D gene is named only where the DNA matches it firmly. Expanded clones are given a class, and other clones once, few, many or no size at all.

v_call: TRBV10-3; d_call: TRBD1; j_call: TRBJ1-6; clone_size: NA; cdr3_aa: CAISESPTGQGLYSPLHF; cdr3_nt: TGTGCCATCAGTGAGTCCCCAACCGGACAGGGCCTCTATTCACCCCTCCACTTT
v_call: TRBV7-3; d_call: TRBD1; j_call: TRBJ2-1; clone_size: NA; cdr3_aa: CASSSDRGNEQFF; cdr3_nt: TGTGCCAGCAGCTCGGACAGGGGCAATGAGCAGTTCTTC
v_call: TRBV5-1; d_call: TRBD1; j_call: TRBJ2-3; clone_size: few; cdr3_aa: CASKRQGSDTQYF; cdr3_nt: TGCGCCAGCAAAAGACAGGGGTCAGATACGCAGTATTTT
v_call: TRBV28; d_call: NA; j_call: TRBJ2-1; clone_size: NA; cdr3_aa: CASRPNDPYNEQFF; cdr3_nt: TGTGCCAGCCGGCCGAATGACCCTTACAATGAGCAGTTCTTC
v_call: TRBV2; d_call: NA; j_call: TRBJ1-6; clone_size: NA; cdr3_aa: CASEGAEGGYNSPLHF; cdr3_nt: TGTGCCAGCGAGGGAGCTGAAGGCGGGTATAATTCACCCCTCCACTTT
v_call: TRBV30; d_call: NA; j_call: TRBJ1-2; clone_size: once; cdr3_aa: CARSGTNKYGYTF; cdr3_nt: TGTGCCCGTTCCGGGACAAACAAGTATGGCTACACCTTC
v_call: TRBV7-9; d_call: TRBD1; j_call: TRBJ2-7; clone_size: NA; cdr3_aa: CASSYQDRTYEQYF; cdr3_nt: TGTGCCAGCAGCTACCAGGACAGGACCTACGAGCAGTACTTC
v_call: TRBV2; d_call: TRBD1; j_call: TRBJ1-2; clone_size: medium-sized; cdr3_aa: CASNHRGNYGYTF; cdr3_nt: TGTGCCAGCAACCACAGGGGTAACTATGGCTACACCTTC
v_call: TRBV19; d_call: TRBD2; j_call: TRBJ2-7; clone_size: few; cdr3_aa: CASSIWEGEQYF; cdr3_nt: TGTGCCAGTAGTATCTGGGAGGGTGAGCAGTACTTC
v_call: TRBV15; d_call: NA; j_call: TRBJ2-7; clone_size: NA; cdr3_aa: CATSTGTSYEQYF; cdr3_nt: TGTGCCACCAGCACCGGGACGAGCTACGAGCAGTACTTC
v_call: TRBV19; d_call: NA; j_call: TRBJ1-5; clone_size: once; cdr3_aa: CASSLGQPGQPQHF; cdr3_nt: TGTGCCAGTAGTTTAGGGCAGCCCGGGCAGCCCCAGCATTTT
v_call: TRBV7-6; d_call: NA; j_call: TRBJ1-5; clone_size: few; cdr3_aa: CASSLHSNQPQHF; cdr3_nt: TGTGCCAGCAGCTTACATAGCAATCAGCCCCAGCATTTT
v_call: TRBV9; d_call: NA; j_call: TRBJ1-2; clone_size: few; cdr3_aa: CASSAPGGGYGYTF; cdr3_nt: TGTGCCAGCAGCGCCCCGGGCGGGGGCTATGGCTACACCTTC
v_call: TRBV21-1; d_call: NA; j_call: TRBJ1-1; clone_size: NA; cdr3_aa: CASSKGRMNTEAFF; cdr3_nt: TGTGCCAGCAGCAAAGGGAGGATGAACACTGAAGCTTTCTTT
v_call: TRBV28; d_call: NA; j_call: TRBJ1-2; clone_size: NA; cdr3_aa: CASSRQAGYGYTF; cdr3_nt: TGTGCCAGCAGCCGACAGGCTGGCTATGGCTACACCTTC
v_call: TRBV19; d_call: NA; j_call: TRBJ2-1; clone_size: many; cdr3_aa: CASSILTETYNEQFF; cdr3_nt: TGTGCCAGTAGTATACTTACAGAAACCTACAATGAGCAGTTCTTC
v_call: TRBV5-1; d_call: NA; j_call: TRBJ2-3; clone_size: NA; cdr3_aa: CASSLGVGVADTQYF; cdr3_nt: TGCGCCAGCAGCTTGGGAGTCGGGGTTGCAGATACGCAGTATTTT
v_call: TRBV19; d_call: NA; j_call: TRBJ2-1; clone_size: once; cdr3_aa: CASSMGGVRSYNEQFF; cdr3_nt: TGTGCCAGTAGTATGGGTGGCGTTCGCTCCTACAATGAGCAGTTCTTC
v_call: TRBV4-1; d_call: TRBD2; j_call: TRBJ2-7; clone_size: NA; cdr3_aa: CASSQDPNPGLAGGFYEQYF; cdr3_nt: TGCGCCAGCAGCCAAGACCCGAACCCGGGACTAGCGGGAGGTTTCTACGAGCAGTACTTC
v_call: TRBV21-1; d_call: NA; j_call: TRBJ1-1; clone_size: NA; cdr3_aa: CASSNPGQGKSPEAFF; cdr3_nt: TGTGCCAGCAGCAATCCCGGACAGGGCAAATCTCCTGAAGCTTTCTTT
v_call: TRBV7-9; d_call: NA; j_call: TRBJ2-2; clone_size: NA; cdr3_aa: CASSPTPGVQTGELFF; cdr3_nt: TGTGCCAGCAGCCCAACTCCAGGGGTTCAGACCGGGGAGCTGTTTTTT
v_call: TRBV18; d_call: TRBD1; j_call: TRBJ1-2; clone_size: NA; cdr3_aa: CASSPGGGDEYGYTF; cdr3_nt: TGTGCCAGCTCACCTGGAGGGGGCGACGAATATGGCTACACCTTC
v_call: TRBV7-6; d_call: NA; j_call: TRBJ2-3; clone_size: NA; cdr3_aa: CASSLGASTDTQYF; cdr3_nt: TGTGCCAGCAGCTTAGGAGCTAGCACAGATACGCAGTATTTT
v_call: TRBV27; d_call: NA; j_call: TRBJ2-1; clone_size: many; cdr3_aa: CASSISSSDNEQFF; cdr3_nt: TGTGCCAGCAGTATAAGTTCATCTGACAATGAGCAGTTCTTC
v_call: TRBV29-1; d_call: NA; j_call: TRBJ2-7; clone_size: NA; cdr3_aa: CSAGPTGAAEQYF; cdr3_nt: TGCAGCGCCGGACCGACTGGGGCCGCCGAGCAGTACTTC
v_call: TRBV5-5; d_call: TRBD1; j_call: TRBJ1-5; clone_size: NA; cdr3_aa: CASSIVDRGHNQPQHF; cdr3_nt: TGTGCCAGCAGCATCGTAGACAGGGGGCACAATCAGCCCCAGCATTTT
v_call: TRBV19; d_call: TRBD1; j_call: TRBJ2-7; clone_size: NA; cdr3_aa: CASSKTGVYEQYF; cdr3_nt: TGTGCCAGTAGCAAAACAGGGGTCTACGAGCAGTACTTC
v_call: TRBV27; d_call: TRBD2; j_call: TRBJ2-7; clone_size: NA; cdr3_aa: CASSFQASGAGNYEQYF; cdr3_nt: TGTGCCAGCAGTTTCCAGGCTAGCGGGGCAGGAAACTACGAGCAGTACTTC
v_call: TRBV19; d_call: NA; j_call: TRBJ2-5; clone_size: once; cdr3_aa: CASSSLGTFQETQYF; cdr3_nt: TGTGCCAGTAGTAGCCTCGGGACTTTTCAAGAGACCCAGTACTTC
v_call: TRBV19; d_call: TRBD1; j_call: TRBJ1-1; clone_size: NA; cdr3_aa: CASSWGQRNTEAFF; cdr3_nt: TGTGCCAGTAGTTGGGGACAGCGAAACACTGAAGCTTTCTTT
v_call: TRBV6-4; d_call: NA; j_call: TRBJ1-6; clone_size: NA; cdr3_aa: CASSDSWNSPLHF; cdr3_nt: TGTGCCAGCAGTGACTCTTGGAATTCACCCCTCCACTTT
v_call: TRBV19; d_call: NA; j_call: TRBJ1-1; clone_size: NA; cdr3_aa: CASTKGNWNTEAFF; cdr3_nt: TGTGCCAGTACTAAGGGGAATTGGAACACTGAAGCTTTCTTT
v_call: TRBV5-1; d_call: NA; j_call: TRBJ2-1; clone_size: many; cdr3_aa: CASSLGSGNEQFF; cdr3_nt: TGCGCCAGCAGCTTGGGGAGCGGGAATGAGCAGTTCTTC
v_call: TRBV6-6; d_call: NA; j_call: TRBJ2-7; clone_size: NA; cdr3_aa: CASRGGGGDSDEQYF; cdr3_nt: TGTGCCAGCAGGGGAGGGGGGGGAGACTCTGACGAGCAGTACTTC
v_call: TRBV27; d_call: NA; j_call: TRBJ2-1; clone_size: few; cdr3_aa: CASRGPSSYNEQFF; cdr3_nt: TGTGCCAGCAGGGGACCGAGCTCCTACAATGAGCAGTTCTTC
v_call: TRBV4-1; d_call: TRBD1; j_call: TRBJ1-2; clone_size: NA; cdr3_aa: CASSQGGTGPFYGYTF; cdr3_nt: TGCGCCAGCAGCCAAGGGGGGACAGGGCCCTTCTATGGCTACACCTTC
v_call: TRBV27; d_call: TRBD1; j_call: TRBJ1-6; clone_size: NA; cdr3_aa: CASSSRTGGLYNSPLHF; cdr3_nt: TGTGCCAGCAGTTCCCGGACAGGGGGTTTGTATAATTCACCCCTCCACTTT
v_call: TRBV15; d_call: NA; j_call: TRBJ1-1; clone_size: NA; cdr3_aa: CATSRDVEGAEAFF; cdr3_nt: TGTGCCACCAGCAGAGATGTGGAAGGGGCTGAAGCTTTCTTT